The source of this T cell receptor (beta chain) is a study of blood T cell repertoires in COVID-19. The protocol was immunoSEQ multiplex PCR, while the TCRdb copy is restricted to in-frame clones and leaves out a portion. The sample has approximately 70,000 clones, about 91% seen once; the top ten hold approximately 6.8%. The CDR3 covers 15 residues. The junction had 10 bases not matched to a gene; V was cut back by 7 bases and J by 2 bases. Germline loops: CDR1 SGHTA, CDR2 FQGNSA. The sequenced sample was peripheral blood. The clonotype was recovered from a woman between 65 and 79 years old with acute or convalescent COVID-19. The chain is built from TRBV7-2 and TRBJ1-2, with 7 bases aligning to TRBD1. The chain's CDR3 is CASIPTTGVNYGYTF. The CDR3 DNA reads as TGTGCCAGCATCCCGACAACAGGGGTGAACTATGGCTACACCTTC.